This is a list of T cell receptor beta chains from one sample in a study of tumor-infiltrating lymphocytes in primary liver carcinoma. MiXCR, applied by TCRdb to the multiplex PCR reads, yields one record per CDR3 protein. There are under 90,000 distinct CDR3 sequences in the sample; around 70% occur only once, and roughly a fifth lies in the top ten. The sequencing sample was made of liver tumor tissue from sampling region 1. These receptors came from a man aged 40-50 years with primary liver carcinoma and hepatitis B virus infection. The CDR3 runs from the conserved cysteine through the conserved F or W. D genes are given only for firm matches. Clone size is stated in some rows and not others, as once, few, many or a class when expanded.

CDR3 length	V gene	clone size	J gene	D gene	CDR3 protein	CDR3 DNA
20	TRBV7-8	NA	TRBJ2-2	NA	CASSFRKGETGVRYTGELFF	TGTGCCAGCAGCTTCCGAAAGGGCGAGACCGGAGTAAGATACACCGGGGAGCTGTTTTTT
14	TRBV4-1	NA	TRBJ2-3	TRBD2	CTSSRTSDADTQYF	TGCACAAGCAGCCGGACTAGCGACGCAGATACGCAGTATTTT
13	TRBV14	NA	TRBJ2-3	NA	CASSKVGLDTQYF	TGTGCCAGCAGTAAAGTGGGATTAGATACGCAGTATTTT
15	TRBV5-4	NA	TRBJ2-3	TRBD2	CASRASGTETDTQYF	TGTGCGAGCAGGGCTAGCGGGACCGAGACAGATACGCAGTATTTT
14	TRBV11-2	NA	TRBJ1-4	NA	CANSLEVGDEKLFF	TGTGCTAACAGCTTAGAGGTTGGGGACGAAAAACTGTTCTTT
13	TRBV6-5	NA	TRBJ1-2	NA	CASSLLKNYDYTF	TGTGCCAGCAGCCTTCTGAAGAACTATGATTACACCTTC
15	TRBV28	many	TRBJ1-5	TRBD1	CASSPPGGFNQPQHF	TGTGCCAGCAGTCCTCCAGGGGGCTTCAATCAGCCCCAGCATTTT
16	TRBV6-6	NA	TRBJ1-4	NA	CASSHLRIGRSEKLFF	TGTGCCAGCAGTCATCTCCGGATAGGGAGAAGTGAAAAACTGTTTTTT
17	TRBV4-1	NA	TRBJ2-5	TRBD2	CPSSQDMGSGGQETQYF	TGCCCCAGCAGCCAAGATATGGGTAGCGGGGGCCAAGAGACCCAGTACTTC
13	TRBV6-2/TRBV6-3	many	TRBJ1-2	NA	CASSYRANYGYTF	TGTGCCAGCAGTTACCGGGCTAACTATGGCTACACCTTC
15	TRBV5-4	NA	TRBJ2-7	TRBD1	CSSSLFGTGGYEQYF	TGTTCCAGCAGCTTGTTCGGGACAGGGGGGTACGAGCAGTACTTC
15	TRBV11-2	NA	TRBJ1-3	TRBD1	CASSPLDRALNTTYF	TGTGCCAGCAGCCCTCTGGACAGGGCGCTAAACACCACATATTTT
14	TRBV11-1	few	TRBJ1-6	TRBD1	CASSPDRGNSPLHF	TGTGCCAGCAGCCCTGACAGGGGAAATTCACCCCTCCACTTT
13	TRBV7-9	many	TRBJ1-5	NA	CASSPGVGEPQHF	TGTGCCAGCAGCCCGGGGGTGGGAGAGCCCCAGCATTTT
12	TRBV12-3/TRBV12-4	NA	TRBJ2-7	NA	CANSWGKYVQYF	TGTGCCAACAGCTGGGGGAAGTACGTGCAGTACTTC
17	TRBV7-9	NA	TRBJ2-5	TRBD2	CASSSIWVGGNEETQYF	TGTGCCAGCAGCTCCATATGGGTGGGAGGGAATGAAGAGACCCAGTACTTC
14	TRBV6-5	NA	TRBJ1-3	NA	CVSSYSSAGNTIYF	TGTGTCAGTAGTTACTCGTCGGCTGGAAACACCATATATTTT
16	TRBV11-2	NA	TRBJ2-1	TRBD2	CASSYSSTGGRGGGFF	TGTGCTAGCAGCTACTCTTCGACTGGCGGGAGGGGAGGCGGTTTCTTC
13	TRBV5-1	many	TRBJ2-7	NA	CASREGSSYEQYF	TGCGCCAGCAGGGAGGGGAGCTCCTACGAGCAGTACTTC
16	TRBV6-5	NA	TRBJ2-1	NA	CANSYSWVKPYNELFF	TGTGCCAACAGTTACTCGTGGGTGAAGCCCTACAATGAGCTGTTCTTC
13	TRBV11-1	NA	TRBJ2-2	NA	CTSSLLAGGELFF	TGTACCAGCAGCTTACTAGCAGGCGGGGAGTTGTTTTTT
13	TRBV6-5	NA	TRBJ2-1	NA	CASKLSSYNEQSF	TGTGCCAGCAAATTGAGCTCCTACAATGAGCAGTCCTTC
12	TRBV29-1	NA	TRBJ1-1	TRBD1	CNVTRQGLGAFF	TGCAACGTCACTCGACAGGGGCTCGGAGCTTTCTTT
15	TRBV12-3/TRBV12-4	NA	TRBJ1-5	NA	CPSSFMEAHTDTQHF	TGTCCCAGCAGTTTTATGGAGGCCCACACAGATACGCAGCATTTT
15	TRBV28	once	TRBJ2-6	NA	CGSSSPSAGANVLTF	TGTGGCAGCAGTTCGCCCTCCGCTGGGGCCAACGTCCTGACTTTC
16	TRBV4-2	NA	TRBJ1-5	NA	CARSQAMGTCPQTQHF	TGTGCCAGAAGCCAAGCGATGGGGACATGCCCTCAGACCCAGCATTTT
13	TRBV15	few	TRBJ2-3	NA	CATSRMINQPQYF	TGTGCCACCAGCAGGATGATCAATCAGCCCCAGTATTTT
11	TRBV30	many	TRBJ2-1	NA	CAWSGRAEQFF	TGTGCCTGGAGCGGCAGGGCAGAGCAGTTCTTC
15	TRBV7-9	few	TRBJ2-1	NA	CASMGWQSGDNEQFF	TGTGCCAGCATGGGGTGGCAGAGCGGAGACAATGAGCAGTTCTTC
14	TRBV5-4	many	TRBJ2-3	NA	CASSLVGPADTQYF	TGTGCCAGCAGCTTGGTGGGACCAGCAGATACGCAGTATTTT
19	TRBV11-1	few	TRBJ2-6	NA	CASSLRGSGVDSGANVLTF	TGTGCCAGCAGCCTCCGGGGGAGCGGTGTTGACTCTGGGGCCAACGTCCTGACTTTC
12	TRBV30	NA	TRBJ2-7	NA	CAWTHITYEQYF	TGTGCCTGGACTCATATCACCTACGAGCAGTACTTC
13	TRBV10-1	NA	TRBJ2-7	NA	CTISSQGTAEQYF	TGCACCATCTCTTCCCAGGGGACGGCCGAGCAGTACTTC
15	TRBV6-5	NA	TRBJ1-6	TRBD1	CASSPRTGSSSPPHF	TGTGCCAGCAGCCCACGGACAGGCTCTTCTTCACCCCCCCACTTT
15	TRBV4-1	once	TRBJ2-7	TRBD1	CASSQERDRLCEQCF	TGCGCCAGCAGCCAAGAACGGGACAGGCTCTGCGAGCAGTGCTTC
15	TRBV6-1	NA	TRBJ2-5	NA	CAGSEQNRLPEIQYF	TGTGCCGGCAGTGAACAGAACAGACTTCCAGAGATCCAGTACTTC
15	TRBV29-1	NA	TRBJ2-3	TRBD2	CCVELAGGWTDTQYF	TGCTGCGTTGAATTAGCGGGAGGGTGGACAGATACGCAGTATTTT
16	TRBV12-3/TRBV12-4	NA	TRBJ2-3	NA	CASGPNTGGWTDTQYF	TGTGCCAGCGGTCCCAATACGGGGGGCTGGACAGATACGCAGTATTTT
14	TRBV4-1	once	TRBJ2-3	NA	CASLGRRPSDTQYF	TGCGCCAGCCTCGGCCGGAGGCCCTCAGATACGCAGTATTTT